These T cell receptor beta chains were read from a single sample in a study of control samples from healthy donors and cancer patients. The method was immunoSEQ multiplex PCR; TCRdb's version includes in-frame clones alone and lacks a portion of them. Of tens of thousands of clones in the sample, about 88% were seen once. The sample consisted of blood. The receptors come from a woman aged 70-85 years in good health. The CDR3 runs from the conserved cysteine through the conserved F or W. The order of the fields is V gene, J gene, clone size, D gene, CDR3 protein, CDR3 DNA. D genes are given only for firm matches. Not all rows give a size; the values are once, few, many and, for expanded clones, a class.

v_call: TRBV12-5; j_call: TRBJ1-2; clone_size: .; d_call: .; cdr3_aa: CASGFAQASYGYTF; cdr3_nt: TGTGCTAGTGGTTTTGCCCAGGCTAGCTATGGCTACACCTTC
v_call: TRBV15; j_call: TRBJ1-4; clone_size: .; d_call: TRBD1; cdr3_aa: CATSRGTGNEKLFF; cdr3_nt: TGTGCCACCAGCAGAGGGACAGGGAATGAAAAACTGTTTTTT
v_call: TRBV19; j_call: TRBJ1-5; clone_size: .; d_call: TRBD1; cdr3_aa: CATFAGTGGFLSNQPQHF; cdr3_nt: TGTGCCACTTTTGCCGGGACAGGGGGTTTTTTGAGCAATCAGCCCCAGCATTTT
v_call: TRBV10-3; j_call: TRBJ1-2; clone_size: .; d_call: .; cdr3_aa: CAIKTAGSYGYTF; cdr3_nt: TGTGCCATCAAAACAGCAGGCTCCTACGGCTACACCTTC
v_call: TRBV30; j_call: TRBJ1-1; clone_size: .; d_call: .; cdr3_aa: CAWSVGGAATEAFF; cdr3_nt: TGTGCCTGGAGTGTGGGGGGGGCGGCCACTGAAGCTTTCTTT
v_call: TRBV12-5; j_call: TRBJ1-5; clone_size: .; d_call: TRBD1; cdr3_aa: CASGPGQGEYQPQHF; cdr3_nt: TGTGCTAGTGGCCCGGGACAGGGGGAATATCAGCCCCAGCATTTT
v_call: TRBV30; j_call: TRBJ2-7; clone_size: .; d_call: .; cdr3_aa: CAWTRTGYEQYF; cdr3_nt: TGTGCCTGGACTCGGACCGGGTACGAGCAGTACTTC
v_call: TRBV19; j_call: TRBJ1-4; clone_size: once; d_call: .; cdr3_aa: CASSILTGPTNEKLFF; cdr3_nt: TGTGCCAGTAGTATTCTAACGGGGCCAACTAATGAAAAACTGTTTTTT
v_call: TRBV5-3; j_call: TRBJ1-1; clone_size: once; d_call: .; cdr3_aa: CARSPRENTEAFF; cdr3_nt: TGTGCCAGAAGCCCCCGGGAGAACACTGAAGCTTTCTTT
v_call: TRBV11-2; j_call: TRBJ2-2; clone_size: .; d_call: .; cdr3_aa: CASSPLRAGELFF; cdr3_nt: TGTGCCAGCAGCCCCCTACGGGCCGGGGAGCTGTTTTTT
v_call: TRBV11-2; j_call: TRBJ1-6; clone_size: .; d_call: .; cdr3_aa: CASSSTNSYNSPLHF; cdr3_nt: TGTGCCAGCAGCTCCACTAACTCCTATAATTCACCCCTCCACTTT
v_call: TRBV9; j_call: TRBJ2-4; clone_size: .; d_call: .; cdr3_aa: CASSSSRGGGPKNIQYF; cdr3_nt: TGTGCCAGCAGCAGTAGTCGAGGGGGAGGTCCCAAAAACATTCAGTACTTC
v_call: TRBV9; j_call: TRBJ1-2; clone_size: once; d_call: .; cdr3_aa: CASSVEGHRGRPRDGYTF; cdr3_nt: TGTGCCAGCAGCGTAGAGGGACACCGGGGCCGACCTAGGGATGGCTACACCTTC
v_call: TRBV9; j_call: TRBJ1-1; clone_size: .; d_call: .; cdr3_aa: CASSVESRPRSNTEAFF; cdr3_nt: TGTGCCAGCAGCGTAGAGTCCCGGCCTAGGTCGAACACTGAAGCTTTCTTT
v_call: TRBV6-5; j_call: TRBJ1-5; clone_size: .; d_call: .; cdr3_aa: CASQESDNQPQHF; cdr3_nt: TGTGCCAGCCAGGAGAGTGACAATCAGCCCCAGCATTTT